A selection of T cell receptor beta chains follows, all from one sample in a study of identical twins. From the 5' RACE reads, TCRdb called clonotypes with MiXCR, one entry per CDR3 protein. The sample yields about 920,000 distinct CDR3 sequences, approximately 13% seen once. These records were also assigned to another study, of yellow fever vaccine responses in identical twins.

Sequencing input: PBMCs. The receptors were gathered from a woman aged 18 to 35 in good health. Both conserved end residues are part of each CDR3. The D gene is left open where the match is weak. The listing skips clone size in some rows; elsewhere it reads once, few, many or a size class.

cdr3_nt	cdr3_aa	clone_size	v_call	d_call	j_call
TGTGCCAGCGAGGGGGGCTCCCAAACGAATGAGCAGTTCTTC	CASEGGSQTNEQFF	-	TRBV6-2/TRBV6-3	-	TRBJ2-1
TGTGCCAGCAGCTTAGTTTGGCGGGTCGGGGAGCTGTTTTTT	CASSLVWRVGELFF	-	TRBV11-2	-	TRBJ2-2
TGTGCCAGCAATCCTAGCGGGTCCCCCATCTTC	CASNPSGSPIF	-	TRBV6-1	TRBD2	TRBJ2-1
TGTGCCAGCGACGACAGGGCCAGCAATCAGCCCCAGCATTTT	CASDDRASNQPQHF	few	TRBV10-3	TRBD1	TRBJ1-5
TGTGCCACCAGCAGAGCCACAGGGGGCTCCTACGAGCAGTACTTC	CATSRATGGSYEQYF	few	TRBV15	TRBD1	TRBJ2-7
TGCAGTGCTAGGCCCAGCGGGGGGCGCACAGATACGCAGTATTTT	CSARPSGGRTDTQYF	many	TRBV20-1	TRBD2	TRBJ2-3
TGCGCCAGCAGCCAAGAGAGGGCAGGGGCTGGCTACACCTTC	CASSQERAGAGYTF	few	TRBV4-1	-	TRBJ1-2
TGCAGTGCTAGAGTGCGGGCCGGGTATGGCTACACCTTC	CSARVRAGYGYTF	few	TRBV20-1	-	TRBJ1-2
TGTGCCAGCAGCTTTAGGTGGGGAACCTCTGGAAACACCATATATTTT	CASSFRWGTSGNTIYF	-	TRBV7-6	-	TRBJ1-3
TGTGCCAGCAGCGCTTCAAACCGGTGGGTCCTACAAGAGACCCAGTACTTC	CASSASNRWVLQETQYF	many	TRBV9	-	TRBJ2-5
TGTGCCAGCAGCGTTGCTGGGGCGGCTCACAATGAGCAGTTCTTC	CASSVAGAAHNEQFF	few	TRBV7-7	-	TRBJ2-1
TGTGCCAGCAGATACAGGGTGGAGACCCAGTACTTC	CASRYRVETQYF	few	TRBV6-1	-	TRBJ2-5
TGTGCCAGCAGTTATAAGCAGGTCCGGGTCAATGAGCAGTTCTTC	CASSYKQVRVNEQFF	few	TRBV6-2/TRBV6-3	-	TRBJ2-1
TGCAGTGCTAGAGATTGCTTCCGGGCACCTGGGGCCAACGTCCTGACTTTC	CSARDCFRAPGANVLTF	few	TRBV20-1	-	TRBJ2-6
TGTGCCAGCATCGGGAGGAACTCTGGAAACACCATATATTTT	CASIGRNSGNTIYF	few	TRBV28	-	TRBJ1-3
TGTGCCAGCAGACTCTCGGGCACAGATACGCAGTATTTT	CASRLSGTDTQYF	few	TRBV11-2	-	TRBJ2-3
TGTGCCAGCAGTCCTATGACTAGCGGGAGATCCTACAATGAGCAGTTCTTC	CASSPMTSGRSYNEQFF	many	TRBV12-3/TRBV12-4	TRBD2	TRBJ2-1
TGTGCCAGCAGCTCCGGACAGCACAATCAGTTCTTC	CASSSGQHNQFF	-	TRBV7-9	-	TRBJ2-1
TGTGCCAGCAGCTTAACGGGAGTGGAGAATGAGCAGTTCTTC	CASSLTGVENEQFF	-	TRBV7-9	-	TRBJ2-1
TGTGCCAGCAGGCACCGGGACAGGGGGCGAGTATGGGACACCGGGGAGCTGTTTTTT	CASRHRDRGRVWDTGELFF	few	TRBV28	TRBD1	TRBJ2-2
TGCAGCGTTGAAAGACGGGGGCTACACAATGAGCAGTTCTTC	CSVERRGLHNEQFF	few	TRBV29-1	-	TRBJ2-1
TGCGCCAGCAGCTTTATTCGGGGCTCCGAGACCCAGTACTTC	CASSFIRGSETQYF	-	TRBV5-1	-	TRBJ2-5
TGTGCCACCAGCAGAGATCTTCGGACAGGGGACTATGGCTACACCTTC	CATSRDLRTGDYGYTF	few	TRBV15	TRBD1	TRBJ1-2
TGTGCCAGCAGAGAGGACAGGGTGGGTCAAGCTTTCTTT	CASREDRVGQAFF	-	TRBV6-1	TRBD1	TRBJ1-1
TGCAGCGTTTCAGGGGTCGTCAATGAGCAGTTCTTC	CSVSGVVNEQFF	many	TRBV29-1	-	TRBJ2-1
TGTGCCACCAGTGACCCGGGACAGCAAGAGACCCAGTACTTC	CATSDPGQQETQYF	-	TRBV24-1	TRBD1	TRBJ2-5
TGTGCCAGCAGCACCTCCCGGACAGGACCCTACAATGAGCAGTTCTTC	CASSTSRTGPYNEQFF	few	TRBV12-3/TRBV12-4	TRBD1	TRBJ2-1
TGTGCCAGCAGCCCAACTAGCGGCCACAATGAGCAGTTCTTC	CASSPTSGHNEQFF	many	TRBV7-3	TRBD2	TRBJ2-1
TGTGCCAGCAGCCATCTAGCGGGAGGGAATGAGCAGTTCTTC	CASSHLAGGNEQFF	many	TRBV3-1	TRBD2	TRBJ2-1
TGTGCCACCGACAGGGAAGCTAATGAAAAACTGTTTTTT	CATDREANEKLFF	few	TRBV7-9	TRBD1	TRBJ1-4
TGTGCCAGCAGCCAGATAACAGGGGACTATGGCTACACCTTC	CASSQITGDYGYTF	few	TRBV3-1	TRBD1	TRBJ1-2
TGCGCCAGCAGCTTGGACAGCCCTAATTCACCCCTCCACTTT	CASSLDSPNSPLHF	few	TRBV5-1	-	TRBJ1-6
TGTGCCAGCAGCCAAGGAGCTAAGACAGGGGCAACTAATGAAAAACTGTTTTTT	CASSQGAKTGATNEKLFF	-	TRBV4-2	TRBD1	TRBJ1-4
TGTGCCAGCAGAAAAACTAGCTTGGAGACCCAGTACTTC	CASRKTSLETQYF	few	TRBV12-3/TRBV12-4	-	TRBJ2-5
TGTGCTAGTGGTTGGGGACAGGGGACAGATACGCAGTATTTT	CASGWGQGTDTQYF	few	TRBV12-5	TRBD1	TRBJ2-3
TGTGCCAGCAGCTTGGGACCCCCAATTCGCACAGATACGCAGTATTTT	CASSLGPPIRTDTQYF	-	TRBV5-4	-	TRBJ2-3
TGTGCCAGCAGCTTTGCCGGTGAAGCTTTCTTT	CASSFAGEAFF	-	TRBV5-6	-	TRBJ1-1
TGCGCCAGCGCCTCCGGGGAGACCCAGTACTTC	CASASGETQYF	many	TRBV4-1	-	TRBJ2-5
TGTGCCAGCAGATCGGACAGACACTACGAGCAGTACTTC	CASRSDRHYEQYF	-	TRBV12-3/TRBV12-4	-	TRBJ2-7
TGTGCCAGCAGCCAAGCGCACGGGGACTACGAGCAGTACTTC	CASSQAHGDYEQYF	-	TRBV3-1	-	TRBJ2-7
TGTGCCAGCACCGCGCCGGGTTCTAGGGGTAATTCACCCCTCCACTTT	CASTAPGSRGNSPLHF	-	TRBV21-1	-	TRBJ1-6
TGTGCCAGCAGTACACGGTTAGGGTTCGGGGAGCTGTTTTTT	CASSTRLGFGELFF	few	TRBV25-1	-	TRBJ2-2
TGCGCCAGCAGCCTTGTGGCTAGCGGGATAAGAAGCTCCTACAATGAGCAGTTCTTC	CASSLVASGIRSSYNEQFF	few	TRBV5-1	TRBD2	TRBJ2-1
TGTGCCAGCAAAACGCAGGACATTCCTAACTATGGCTACACCTTC	CASKTQDIPNYGYTF	-	TRBV7-9	-	TRBJ1-2
TGTGCCAGCAGCTTGGTGCACAGGGGGAACACCGGGGAGCTGTTTTTT	CASSLVHRGNTGELFF	many	TRBV5-4	TRBD1	TRBJ2-2
TGCGCCAGCAGTGAGTCGGAAACCTATAATTCACCCCTCCACTTT	CASSESETYNSPLHF	few	TRBV10-2	-	TRBJ1-6
TGCAGTGCTAGAGATCCCAGGGCAACTAATGAAAAACTGTTTTTT	CSARDPRATNEKLFF	few	TRBV20-1	-	TRBJ1-4
TGTGCCAGCAGCTTACCGGGACAGGGACACGAGCAGTACTTC	CASSLPGQGHEQYF	-	TRBV7-2	TRBD1	TRBJ2-7
TGCGCCAGCAGCCAAGATGGGGGGTCCTACGAGCAGTACTTC	CASSQDGGSYEQYF	many	TRBV4-1	-	TRBJ2-7
TGCAGCGCTGGGATGGGCTCCCAAGAGACCCAGTACTTC	CSAGMGSQETQYF	many	TRBV29-1	-	TRBJ2-5
TGCAGTGCTAGAGATAATGGGGCAGGGAGGCGTGACACCATATATTTT	CSARDNGAGRRDTIYF	few	TRBV20-1	-	TRBJ1-3
TGCAGCGTCGAGGGACAGGGGAGCACAGATACGCAGTATTTT	CSVEGQGSTDTQYF	-	TRBV29-1	TRBD1	TRBJ2-3
TGCGCCAGCAGCTTGAGTAGCGCTTTAGCCTACAATGAGCAGTTCTTC	CASSLSSALAYNEQFF	-	TRBV5-1	-	TRBJ2-1
TGTGCCAGCAGTTTGAAAGGGGGTAATGAAAAACTGTTTTTT	CASSLKGGNEKLFF	-	TRBV28	-	TRBJ1-4